These 23 T cell receptor beta chains originate from one sample sequenced in a study of blood T cell repertoires in COVID-19. Generated by immunoSEQ multiplex PCR, the TCRdb table keeps only in-frame clones and is missing some. The sample carries roughly 200,000 clones, around nine tenths recorded once. The source material was peripheral blood. The receptor source for this set is a man aged 60-69 years who had recovered from COVID-19.

V gene TRBV6-5 combines with J gene TRBJ2-7, with D unclear. CDR3 length: 13 residues. Germline CDR1 and CDR2: MNHEY and SVGAGI. The V gene lost 8 bases and the J gene lost 4 bases, with 15 bases spanning the gap. The CDR3 region is CASRRLDGYEQYF. CDR3 in DNA: TGTGCCAGCCGGAGACTCGACGGTTACGAGCAGTACTTC.

The CDR3 DNA sequence: TGTGCCAGCAGCTCGCCGATCGAGGGAGGAGAGACCCAGTACTTC. This translates into CASSSPIEGGETQYF. This chain links TRBV11-3 with TRBJ2-5; perhaps TRBD2 as D (6 bases). Germline V gene lookup returns CDR1 SGHNT and CDR2 YENEEA. This CDR3 is 15 amino acids long. V lost 4 bases, J lost 4 bases, and 16 bases lay in between.

The chain joins TRBV6-5 to TRBJ2-5; 9 nucleotides align to TRBD2. This CDR3 is built from 15 residues. Trimming took 6 bases from V and 5 from J; bases not matched to a gene: 10. Germline CDR1 MNHEY, CDR2 SVGAGI. CDR3 coding DNA: TGTGCCAGCAGGACGATGGCTAGCGGGGAGGAGACCCAGTACTTC. Its translation: CASRTMASGEETQYF.

This clone is a singleton in its sample. The V and J genes are TRBV5-4 and TRBJ1-2, with TRBD1 as a possible D gene (5 bases). The CDR3 has 14 residues. Per germline, CDR1 SGHNT and CDR2 YYREEE (reference sequence). The V gene lost 4 bases and the J gene lost 7 bases, with 17 bases spanning the gap. This CDR3 is CASSHSGRSLGYTF. The CDR3 DNA follows: TGTGCCAGCAGCCATTCAGGGCGCTCCCTTGGCTACACCTTC.

The V gene is TRBV19, the J gene TRBJ2-7, with 9 bases matching TRBD1. This CDR3 has 14 residues. V lost 4 bases to trimming and J lost 4 bases; unmatched junction nucleotides: 5. The germline gives CDR1 LNHDA, CDR2 SQIVND (reference sequence). The CDR3 region is CASSTEQGAYEQYF. In nucleotides, the CDR3 is TGTGCCAGTAGTACCGAACAGGGGGCATACGAGCAGTACTTC. The whole variable domain, remainder taken from reference TRBV19 and TRBJ2-7, is DGGITQSPKYLFRKEGQNVTLSCEQNLNHDAMYWYRQDPGQGLRLIYYSQIVNDFQKGDIAEGYSVSREKKESFPLTVTSAQKNPTAFYLCASSTEQGAYEQYFGPGTRLTVT.

The chain employs TRBV19 and TRBJ2-7, with 8 bases fitting TRBD1. V was clipped by 4 bases and J by 2 bases; unmatched bases: 4. Per the germline V gene, CDR1 is LNHDA and CDR2 is SQIVND (reference sequence). This CDR3 comprises 14 residues. As DNA, the CDR3 is TGTGCCAGTAGTACGGGGACAGGAGCCTACGAGCAGTACTTC. Protein: CASSTGTGAYEQYF.

The gene calls are TRBV5-1 and TRBJ1-1; TRBD1 matches 7 bases. Germline loops: CDR1 SGHRS, CDR2 YFSETQ. Germline trimming cut 2 bases from V and 11 bases from J; bases unmatched to any gene: 9. The CDR3 sequence is 13 residues long. The CDR3 region has the DNA TGCGCCAGCAGCTTTGAAGACAGGGTGGGTGCTTTCTTT. It yields the protein CASSFEDRVGAFF. The whole variable domain, remainder taken from reference TRBV5-1 and TRBJ1-1, is KAGVTQTPRYLIKTRGQQVTLSCSPISGHRSVSWYQQTPGQGLQFLFEYFSETQRNKGNFPGRFSGRQFSNSRSEMNVSTLELGDSALYLCASSFEDRVGAFFGQGTRLTVV.

The chain joins TRBV29-1 to TRBJ1-1; tentative D call: TRBD1 (5 bases). The germline gives CDR1 SQVTM, CDR2 ANQGSEA. Between the trimmed V and J ends, which lost 6 bases and 1 base, there was a span of 15 bases. The CDR3 totals 14 residues. CDR3 protein: CSVRQGIGNTEAFF. The DNA for the CDR3 is TGCAGCGTCCGTCAGGGTATCGGGAACACTGAAGCTTTCTTT.

The rearrangement joins TRBV19 to TRBJ1-5; a weak D match, TRBD1 (6 bases). Germline CDR1 is LNHDA and CDR2 is SQIVND (reference sequence). The ends were cut back, 1 base at V and 7 bases at J, with 14 bases in the middle. CDR3 length equals 15 residues. CDR3 sequence: CASSIGGGTRQPQHF. CDR3 in DNA: TGTGCCAGTAGTATAGGGGGGGGGACACGACAGCCCCAGCATTTT. The entire variable domain, with the rest obtained from reference TRBV19 and TRBJ1-5, is as follows: DGGITQSPKYLFRKEGQNVTLSCEQNLNHDAMYWYRQDPGQGLRLIYYSQIVNDFQKGDIAEGYSVSREKKESFPLTVTSAQKNPTAFYLCASSIGGGTRQPQHFGDGTRLSIL.

The rearrangement uses TRBV28 and TRBJ1-1; the match to TRBD1 covers 7 bases. V trimming: 4 bases; J trimming: 4 bases; junction bases outside the gene matches: 9. The CDR3 length is 15 residues. Germline CDR1 MDHEN, CDR2 SYDVKM. The CDR3, as DNA: TGTGCCAGCAGTTCCCCTGACAGGGATAGCACTGAAGCTTTCTTT. The encoded protein is CASSSPDRDSTEAFF.

This chain connects TRBV5-5 to TRBJ2-2; D is unclear. The V gene's germline CDR1 is SGHKS and CDR2 YYEKEE (reference sequence). The CDR3 runs 15 residues. Deletions cut 1 base from V and 0 bases from J, with 7 bases between. The CDR3 DNA reads as TGTGCCAGCAGCTTGATCGAGCCGAACACCGGGGAGCTGTTTTTT. It encodes CASSLIEPNTGELFF.

The chain carries TRBV6-5 and TRBJ1-1; TRBD1 might be the D (5 bases). The CDR3 length is 15 residues. Per germline, CDR1 MNHEY and CDR2 SVGAGI. V dropped 0 bases and J dropped 5 bases, with 13 bases sitting between them. CDR3 residues: CASSYSGGTRTEAFF. CDR3 bases: TGTGCCAGCAGTTACTCCGGAGGGACGAGAACTGAAGCTTTCTTT.

The chain combines TRBV27 with TRBJ2-2, with D possibly TRBD1 on 6 matching bases. Looked up from germline, CDR1 is MNHEY and CDR2 is SMNVEV (reference sequence). This CDR3 is 17 amino acids long. The germline V and J ends were trimmed by 1 base and 2 bases, with 14 bases remaining between them. The CDR3 spells CASSLFPGTKNTGELFF. As DNA, the CDR3 is TGTGCCAGCAGTTTATTCCCCGGGACAAAAAACACCGGGGAGCTGTTTTTT.

This sequence joins TRBV6-2 or TRBV6-3 and TRBJ1-1; D is perhaps TRBD1 (6 bases). Trimming took off 6 bases at V and 6 bases at J, with 35 bases between the two ends. There are 20 residues in the CDR3. CDR1 is MNHEY, CDR2 SVGEGT, per germline. CDR3 nucleotide sequence: TGTGCCAGCAGCCCTCGTATATCGGACAGCATTAGGGCCCTTAGGCCTGAAGCTTTCTTT. This encodes CASSPRISDSIRALRPEAFF.

The genes are TRBV19 and TRBJ2-3; 8 bases align to TRBD1. The V gene's germline CDR1 is LNHDA and CDR2 SQIVND (reference sequence). After removal of 7 bases from V and 4 bases from J, the junction contained 7 bases not matched to a gene. This CDR3 has 14 residues. The CDR3 region has the DNA TGTGCCAGTAATGGGGCAGGGGGCGCAGATACGCAGTATTTT. Its protein is CASNGAGGADTQYF.

This chain uses TRBV10-2 with TRBJ2-7, with 8 bases fitting TRBD1. Germline assignment: CDR1 WSHSY and CDR2 SAAADI. The CDR3 has 13 amino acids. V trimming: 6 bases; J trimming: 3 bases; junction bases outside the gene matches: 4. CDR3 nucleotide sequence: TGCGCCAGCAGGGACACAGGGGGCTACGAGCAGTACTTC. The encoded protein is CASRDTGGYEQYF.

The rearrangement uses TRBV6-5 and TRBJ2-7; 11 bases fit TRBD1. CDR1 is MNHEY and CDR2 is SVGAGI in the germline V gene. V dropped 6 bases and J dropped 3; count of bases not matched to a gene: 4. This CDR3 has 14 amino acids. Written as DNA, the CDR3 is TGTGCCAGCAGGCCCGGGACAGGGGGCTACGAGCAGTACTTC. Translating it yields CASRPGTGGYEQYF.

This chain's CDR3 is CASSWIPGLAGVEQYF. The CDR3 DNA reads as TGTGCCAGCAGCTGGATTCCGGGACTAGCGGGAGTCGAGCAGTACTTC. The rearrangement uses TRBV11-2 and TRBJ2-7; TRBD2 agrees at 14 bases. Germline CDR1 and CDR2: SGHAT and FQNNGV. Trimming removed 4 bases from V and 6 bases from J; junction bases left unmatched: 8. The CDR3 totals 16 residues.

V gene TRBV9 combines with J gene TRBJ1-6, with D perhaps TRBD1 (6 bases). Germline assignment: CDR1 SGDLS and CDR2 YYNGEE. The CDR3 length is 18 residues. V lost 0 bases, J lost 5 bases, and 18 bases lay in between. The CDR3 DNA reads as TGTGCCAGCAGCGTAGCAGGGGATGCCTTAACTAATAATTCACCCCTCCACTTT. Residues: CASSVAGDALTNNSPLHF.

The gene calls are TRBV19 and TRBJ1-3; D not certain. The V end was cut by 3 bases, the J end by 0 bases, with 9 bases between. The length of the CDR3 is 15 residues. Germline V gene lookup returns CDR1 LNHDA and CDR2 SQIVND (reference sequence). CDR3 DNA sequence: TGTGCCAGTAGTATTTTTCGGGGCTCTGGAAACACCATATATTTT. Amino acid sequence: CASSIFRGSGNTIYF. The whole variable domain, remainder taken from reference TRBV19 and TRBJ1-3, is DGGITQSPKYLFRKEGQNVTLSCEQNLNHDAMYWYRQDPGQGLRLIYYSQIVNDFQKGDIAEGYSVSREKKESFPLTVTSAQKNPTAFYLCASSIFRGSGNTIYFGEGSWLTVV.

This chain links TRBV18 with TRBJ1-5; D uncertain. This CDR3 region has 13 residues. CDR1 KGHSH and CDR2 LQKENI come from the germline V gene. Trimming shortened V by 3 bases and J by 5 bases, and 8 bases separated the two germline ends. The CDR3 DNA reads TGTGCCAGCTCACCCCGGGAACATCAGCCCCAGCATTTT. The encoded protein is CASSPREHQPQHF. Complete variable domain (other parts from reference TRBV18 and TRBJ1-5): NAGVMQNPRHLVRRRGQEARLRCSPMKGHSHVYWYRQLPEEGLKFMVYLQKENIIDESGMPKERFSAEFPKEGPSILRIQQVVRGDSAAYFCASSPREHQPQHFGDGTRLSIL.

The chain combines TRBV27 with TRBJ1-2, with 11 bases identical to TRBD1. The CDR3 spans 14 residues. Looked up from germline, CDR1 is MNHEY and CDR2 is SMNVEV (reference sequence). Trimming removed 6 bases from V and 6 bases from J; junction bases left unmatched: 6. The CDR3 loop reads CASRRTGGADGYTF. Here the CDR3 DNA reads TGTGCCAGCAGAAGGACAGGGGGCGCGGATGGCTACACCTTC.

A few counts support this clone. The V gene is TRBV4-1, the J gene TRBJ2-5; the match to TRBD1 covers 9 bases. From germline, CDR1 is MGHRA and CDR2 YSYEKL. This CDR3 has 15 residues. The V segment lost 4 bases and the J segment 2 bases; nucleotides outside the gene matches: 5. CDR3 in amino acids: CASSPGQGSQETQYF. The CDR3 DNA reads TGCGCCAGCAGCCCCGGACAGGGGTCTCAAGAGACCCAGTACTTC.